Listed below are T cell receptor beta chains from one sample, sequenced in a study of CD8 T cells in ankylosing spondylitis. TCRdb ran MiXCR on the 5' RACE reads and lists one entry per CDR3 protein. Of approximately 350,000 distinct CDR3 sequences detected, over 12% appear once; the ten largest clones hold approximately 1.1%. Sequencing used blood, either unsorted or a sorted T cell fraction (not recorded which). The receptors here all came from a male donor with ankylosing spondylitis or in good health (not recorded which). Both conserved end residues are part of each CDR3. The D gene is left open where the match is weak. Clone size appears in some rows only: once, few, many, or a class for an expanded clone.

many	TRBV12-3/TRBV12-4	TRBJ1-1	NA	CASSFPRAGVSTEAFF	TGTGCCAGCAGTTTCCCCAGGGCGGGAGTTAGCACTGAAGCTTTCTTT
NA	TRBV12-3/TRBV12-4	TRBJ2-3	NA	CASSPPGLRGDTQYF	TGTGCCAGCAGTCCCCCGGGACTGAGGGGAGATACGCAGTATTTT
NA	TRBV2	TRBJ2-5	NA	CASSEGRAETQYF	TGTGCCAGCAGTGAAGGGAGGGCAGAGACCCAGTACTTC
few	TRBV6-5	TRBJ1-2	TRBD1	CASSYTPLGTAYNYGYTF	TGTGCCAGCAGTTACACCCCTCTGGGGACAGCGTATAACTATGGCTACACCTTC
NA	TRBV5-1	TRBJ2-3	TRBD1	CASSRLTGAGADTQYF	TGCGCCAGCAGCCGCCTTACAGGGGCCGGGGCAGATACGCAGTATTTT
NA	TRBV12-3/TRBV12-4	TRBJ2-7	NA	CASSLGQLYEQYF	TGTGCCAGCAGTTTAGGGCAGCTCTACGAGCAGTACTTC
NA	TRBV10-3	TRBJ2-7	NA	CAITSGRTDGPGEQYF	TGTGCCATCACCTCGGGGAGGACAGATGGGCCGGGCGAGCAGTACTTC
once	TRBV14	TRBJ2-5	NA	CASSQGTRRTQETQYF	TGTGCCAGCAGCCAAGGGACTCGACGGACCCAAGAGACCCAGTACTTC
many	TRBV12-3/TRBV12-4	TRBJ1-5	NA	CASSSDSSNQPQHF	TGTGCCAGCAGTTCGGACTCTAGCAATCAGCCCCAGCATTTT
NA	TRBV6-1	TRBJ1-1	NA	CATRGPGGRAFF	TGTGCCACCAGAGGACCAGGAGGCCGAGCTTTCTTT
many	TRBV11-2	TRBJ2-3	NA	CASTQEDRNTDTQYF	TGTGCCAGCACCCAAGAGGACCGGAACACAGATACGCAGTATTTT
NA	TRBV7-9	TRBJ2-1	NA	CASSPPGKSVEQFF	TGTGCCAGCAGCCCCCCCGGGAAGTCGGTTGAGCAGTTCTTC
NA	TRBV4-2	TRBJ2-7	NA	CASSQVGAGRSYEQYF	TGTGCCAGCAGCCAAGTCGGGGCGGGCCGCTCCTACGAGCAGTACTTC
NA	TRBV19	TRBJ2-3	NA	CASSIGTSDTQYF	TGTGCCAGTAGTATTGGGACGTCAGATACGCAGTATTTT